A selection of T cell receptor beta chains follows, all from one sample in a study of cytomegalovirus exposure and HLA in healthy donors. Sequenced by immunoSEQ multiplex PCR; TCRdb stores in-frame clones only, minus some. The sample contains about 130,000 clones, 8.5% to 10% of which appear only once. Material: PBMCs. Source of these receptors: a man aged 45-60 years in good health and CMV-seronegative. Each CDR3 is given with its conserved first and last residue. Fields, in order: clone size, V gene, D gene, J gene, CDR3 DNA, CDR3 protein. A D gene is named only where the DNA matches it firmly. Part of the rows lack a size; the others show once, few, many or a class for expanded clones.

size: few
V: TRBV27
D: TRBD1
J: TRBJ1-2
DNA: TGTGCCAGCAGTCCCTCCTCCGGGACAGGGACTGCTACGAAACCCTACACCTTC
CDR3: CASSPSSGTGTATKPYTF

size: NA
V: TRBV5-1
D: TRBD1
J: TRBJ2-1
DNA: TGCGCCAGCAGCTTGGCCGGACAGGGCGATGAGCAGTTCTTC
CDR3: CASSLAGQGDEQFF

size: NA
V: TRBV7-9
D: NA
J: TRBJ2-5
DNA: TGTGCCAGCAGTCCGGGGAACTTC
CDR3: CASSPGNF

size: NA
V: TRBV15
D: TRBD1
J: TRBJ1-6
DNA: TGTGCCACCAGCAGAGCACAGGGGAGTTCACCCCTCCACTTT
CDR3: CATSRAQGSSPLHF

size: NA
V: TRBV4-2
D: NA
J: TRBJ2-7
DNA: TGTGCCAGCACCCGAGATAGCGGGGACAGCTACGAGCAGTACTTC
CDR3: CASTRDSGDSYEQYF

size: NA
V: TRBV7-3
D: NA
J: TRBJ2-6
DNA: TGTGCCAGCAGTCTACAGGGTACCGTTGGGGCCAACGTCCTGACTTTC
CDR3: CASSLQGTVGANVLTF

size: NA
V: TRBV2
D: TRBD1
J: TRBJ2-2
DNA: TGTGCCAGCATGGACAGGTCTGGCACCGGGGAGCTGTTTTTT
CDR3: CASMDRSGTGELFF

size: NA
V: TRBV27
D: TRBD2
J: TRBJ2-1
DNA: TGTGCCGTCAAACCGGGAGGACTAGCGGGAGTAGAGGAGCAGTTCTTC
CDR3: CAVKPGGLAGVEEQFF

size: few
V: TRBV5-1
D: NA
J: TRBJ1-3
DNA: TGCGCCAGCAGCTTCCGGGGGGAGCGGCTCTTCTCTGGAAACACCATATATTTT
CDR3: CASSFRGERLFSGNTIYF

size: few
V: TRBV19
D: NA
J: TRBJ2-7
DNA: TGTGCCAGTAGTTCGGTAGCCAGCTCCTACGAGCAGTACTTC
CDR3: CASSSVASSYEQYF

size: NA
V: TRBV28
D: TRBD1
J: TRBJ2-7
DNA: TGTGCCAGCAACTACAGGGGTTTCTACGAGCAGTACTTC
CDR3: CASNYRGFYEQYF

size: NA
V: TRBV9
D: TRBD1
J: TRBJ2-3
DNA: TGTGCCAGCAGCGTAGTGGGGGGACAGGGTCACACAGATACGCAGTATTTT
CDR3: CASSVVGGQGHTDTQYF

size: few
V: TRBV5-4
D: TRBD2
J: TRBJ2-5
DNA: TGTGCCAGCAGCTTGTTAAAGCTAGCGGGTGGGTCGGGGGAGACCCAGTACTTC
CDR3: CASSLLKLAGGSGETQYF

size: few
V: TRBV2
D: NA
J: TRBJ2-3
DNA: TGTGCCACCGAAGGACGGGGAAGCACAGATACGCAGTATTTT
CDR3: CATEGRGSTDTQYF

size: NA
V: TRBV28
D: NA
J: TRBJ1-3
DNA: TGTGCCAGCAGCCTACAGGGCCGCGGGGGGCGAAACACCATATATTTT
CDR3: CASSLQGRGGRNTIYF

size: few
V: TRBV6-1
D: NA
J: TRBJ2-5
DNA: TGTGCCAGCACCAGGGTGGAAGGGGAGACCCAGTACTTC
CDR3: CASTRVEGETQYF

size: NA
V: TRBV9
D: NA
J: TRBJ1-3
DNA: TGTGCCAGCAGCGTAGTCAGTGGCTTCTCTGGAAACACCATATATTTT
CDR3: CASSVVSGFSGNTIYF

size: NA
V: TRBV5-4
D: TRBD2
J: TRBJ2-5
DNA: TGTGCCAGCAGCCTGGGACTAGCGGGCCCTGTTGGGGGGACCCAGTACTTC
CDR3: CASSLGLAGPVGGTQYF

size: few
V: TRBV29-1
D: NA
J: TRBJ1-1
DNA: TGCAGCGTCACGACAGGAGGCGGGGGTGAAGCTTTCTTT
CDR3: CSVTTGGGGEAFF

size: NA
V: TRBV20-1
D: NA
J: TRBJ2-7
DNA: TGCAGTGCTAGAGGCGCCTACGAGCAGTACTTC
CDR3: CSARGAYEQYF

size: NA
V: TRBV30
D: TRBD2
J: TRBJ2-7
DNA: TGTGCCTGGAGTGTAGGTCTAGCGGGGGGCCTGTCCTACGAGCAGTACTTC
CDR3: CAWSVGLAGGLSYEQYF

size: few
V: TRBV12-5
D: TRBD2
J: TRBJ2-1
DNA: TGTGCTAGTGGTTTCCCAGCTAGCGGCCTGGAGCAGTTCTTC
CDR3: CASGFPASGLEQFF

size: NA
V: TRBV5-1
D: NA
J: TRBJ1-1
DNA: TGCGCCAGCACCCTCCAACCAGAGAACACTGAAGCTTTCTTT
CDR3: CASTLQPENTEAFF

size: NA
V: TRBV23-1
D: TRBD1
J: TRBJ1-1
DNA: TGCGCCAGCAGTCAAATAGACAGGGTGGACACTGAAGCTTTCTTT
CDR3: CASSQIDRVDTEAFF

size: few
V: TRBV9
D: TRBD1
J: TRBJ1-3
DNA: TGTGCCAGCAGCGGCCGGGGGACAGCCTCTGGAAACACCATATATTTT
CDR3: CASSGRGTASGNTIYF

size: many
V: TRBV9
D: TRBD2
J: TRBJ2-5
DNA: TGTGCCAGCAGCGCGGGCGGACTAGCGGGGGGAGGGGAGACCCAGTACTTC
CDR3: CASSAGGLAGGGETQYF

size: NA
V: TRBV7-6
D: NA
J: TRBJ2-5
DNA: TGTGCCAGCAGCTACACCCGAGAGACCCAGTACTTC
CDR3: CASSYTRETQYF

size: few
V: TRBV13
D: NA
J: TRBJ1-5
DNA: TGTGCCAGCAGCCAATGGGGGGTCGGGAATCAGCCCCAGCATTTT
CDR3: CASSQWGVGNQPQHF

size: NA
V: TRBV11-2
D: TRBD1
J: TRBJ2-1
DNA: TGTGCCAGCAGCCTGGACAGGGCGAACAATGAGCAGTTCTTC
CDR3: CASSLDRANNEQFF

size: few
V: TRBV2
D: TRBD1
J: TRBJ2-1
DNA: TGTGCCAGCAGAGAGGACAGGGGGTCCTACAATGAGCAGTTCTTC
CDR3: CASREDRGSYNEQFF

size: few
V: TRBV28
D: TRBD1
J: TRBJ1-1
DNA: TGTGCCACCCAACAGGGGCGACGGGCTTTCTTT
CDR3: CATQQGRRAFF

size: NA
V: TRBV2
D: TRBD1
J: TRBJ1-6
DNA: TGTGCCAGCAGCCCGACAGGGGGAAATAATTCACCCCTCCACTTT
CDR3: CASSPTGGNNSPLHF